The 2 T cell receptor beta chains in this list originate from one sample, sequenced in a study of blood T cell repertoires in COVID-19. Sequencing was performed with immunoSEQ multiplex PCR; in TCRdb, only in-frame clones are kept and a portion is missing. In the table there are roughly 82,000 clones, 90% of which are singletons. Material for sequencing was peripheral blood. These receptors all stem from a woman in her fifties or sixties in a cohort sampled during active COVID-19.

The genes are TRBV29-1 and TRBJ1-4; D may be TRBD1 (5 bases). Trimming cost V 3 bases and J 2 bases, with 13 bases left between them. This CDR3 has 15 amino acids. The germline CDR1 and CDR2 sequences are SQVTM and ANQGSEA. The CDR3 reads CSVDAQGETNEKLFF. In nucleotides, the CDR3 is TGCAGCGTTGATGCCCAGGGTGAGACTAATGAAAAACTGTTTTTT.

The count of this clone is one. The chain carries TRBV9 and TRBJ2-7; TRBD1 agrees at 7 bases. Germline V gives CDR1 SGDLS, CDR2 YYNGEE. V shed 1 base, J shed 5 bases, and the junction held 12 bases outside the gene matches. This CDR3 comprises 16 residues. The CDR3 region is CASSVTGQALVDEQYF. The CDR3 nucleotides are TGTGCCAGCAGCGTAACCGGACAGGCGCTAGTGGACGAGCAGTACTTC. The full variable domain, with the rest looked up from reference TRBV9 and TRBJ2-7, is DSGVTQTPKHLITATGQRVTLRCSPRSGDLSVYWYQQSLDQGLQFLIQYYNGEERAKGNILERFSAQQFPDLHSELNLSSLELGDSALYFCASSVTGQALVDEQYFGPGTRLTVT.